This T cell receptor (beta chain) was recorded in a study of monozygotic twins with inflammatory bowel disease. Findings of the study overall: Distinction of different T cell subtypes was not possible. Possibly reflecting limited power, no difference in repertoire similarity was found between concordant and discordant twins.

In regard to this clonotype: What it recognizes is unknown.

Germline V gene sequence: CDR1 MNHNY, CDR2 SVGAGI (reference sequence). The length of the CDR3 is 14 residues. Whole-blood RNA isolation (total RNA) proceeded without T cell sorting. Following a re-call of the 5' RACE reads, TCRdb has one entry per CDR3 protein and lacks DNA. The sample includes approximately 380,000 distinct CDR3 sequences. The receptor comes from a human donor with ulcerative colitis or Crohn's disease, or a healthy co-twin of an affected twin (not recorded which). The gene calls are TRBV6-6 and TRBJ2-7. Input material: blood. CDR3 region: CASKAQDRSYEQYF.